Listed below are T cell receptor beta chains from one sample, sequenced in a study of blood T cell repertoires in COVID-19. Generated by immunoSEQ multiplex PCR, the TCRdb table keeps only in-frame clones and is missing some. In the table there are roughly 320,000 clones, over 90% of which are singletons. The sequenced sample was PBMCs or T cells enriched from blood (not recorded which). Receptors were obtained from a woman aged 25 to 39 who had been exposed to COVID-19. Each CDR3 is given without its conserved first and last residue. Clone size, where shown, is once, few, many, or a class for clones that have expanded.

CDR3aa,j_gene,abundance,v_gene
ASSLVAGPQETQY,TRBJ2-5,NA,TRBV5-6
ASSSAVGGAEAF,TRBJ1-1,NA,TRBV5-5
ASSEGRTGSYNEQF,TRBJ2-1,NA,TRBV2
AWRPQGVYNEQF,TRBJ2-1,NA,TRBV30
ASSPGSQRVQY,TRBJ2-4,NA,TRBV7-2
AISELAGTAKNIQY,TRBJ2-4,NA,TRBV10-3
AISPHGGNQPQH,TRBJ1-5,NA,TRBV10-3
ASSQDPGQPQH,TRBJ1-5,NA,TRBV3-1/TRBV3-2
ASRHRRGGANYGYT,TRBJ1-2,NA,TRBV23-1
ASSETGAGELF,TRBJ2-2,NA,TRBV10-2
ASSLVSDDYTDSYNEQF,TRBJ2-1,once,TRBV27
ASSLAERGSKDEQF,TRBJ2-1,NA,TRBV5-4
ASSSLTRGLRETQY,TRBJ2-5,NA,TRBV5-1
ASSLEGGLITEAF,TRBJ1-1,NA,TRBV11-2
ASSLVQGNGYT,TRBJ1-2,once,TRBV11-2
ASSQAGGNTEAF,TRBJ1-1,NA,TRBV4-2
ASSHWRTGGTDTQY,TRBJ2-3,once,TRBV19
ASTSLGETQY,TRBJ2-5,NA,TRBV5-1
SVERGSNTEAF,TRBJ1-1,NA,TRBV29-1
ASSHGLADEQY,TRBJ2-7,NA,TRBV5-1
ASSLTSGVKETQY,TRBJ2-5,NA,TRBV7-9
ASSQDRVAF,TRBJ1-1,NA,TRBV14
ASSSGQAYGYT,TRBJ1-2,once,TRBV5-6
ASSLTDSPLH,TRBJ1-6,NA,TRBV27
ASSSGNGYT,TRBJ1-2,NA,TRBV12-3/TRBV12-4
ASSGGTGGNYGYT,TRBJ1-2,NA,TRBV5-4
SVPGGAYEQY,TRBJ2-7,NA,TRBV29-1
ASSQDPVYEQY,TRBJ2-7,once,TRBV3-1/TRBV3-2
ASRTAGMNTEAF,TRBJ1-1,NA,TRBV6-5
ASSQGSGTGRPNEQF,TRBJ2-1,NA,TRBV4-2
ASSATGGKYGYT,TRBJ1-2,once,TRBV25-1
ASSPLARVRNTEAF,TRBJ1-1,NA,TRBV7-9
ASSYVGVPNEQF,TRBJ2-1,NA,TRBV6-6
ASSYLPVGSEKLF,TRBJ1-4,few,TRBV6-5
ASSFSLGRDTSYNYGYT,TRBJ1-2,once,TRBV7-6
ASSHGTGEFNSGANVLT,TRBJ2-6,NA,TRBV9
ASSLQGAGAF,TRBJ1-1,NA,TRBV6-6
ASSSGPGLATNEQF,TRBJ2-1,NA,TRBV7-9
ASRMWRVGYT,TRBJ1-2,NA,TRBV2
ASSEGGGNQPQH,TRBJ1-5,NA,TRBV5-1
ASKGLAGGTDTQY,TRBJ2-3,NA,TRBV2
ASSGQGDYGYT,TRBJ1-2,NA,TRBV5-1
ASREVSTEAF,TRBJ1-1,once,TRBV2
ASRPGQGFYNEQF,TRBJ2-1,NA,TRBV5-1